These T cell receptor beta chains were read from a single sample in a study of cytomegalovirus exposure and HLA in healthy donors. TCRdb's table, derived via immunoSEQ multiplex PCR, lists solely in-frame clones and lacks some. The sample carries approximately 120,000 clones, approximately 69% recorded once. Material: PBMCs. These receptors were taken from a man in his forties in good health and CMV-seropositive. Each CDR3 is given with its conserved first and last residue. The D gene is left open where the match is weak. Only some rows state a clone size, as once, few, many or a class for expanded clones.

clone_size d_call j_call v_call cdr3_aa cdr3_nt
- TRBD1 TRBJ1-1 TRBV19 CASSSGGRTEAFF TGTGCCAGTAGTTCAGGGGGTCGGACTGAAGCTTTCTTT
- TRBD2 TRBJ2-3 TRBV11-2 CASSSRGDSRDTQYF TGTGCCAGCAGCTCCCGGGGGGACTCACGAGATACGCAGTATTTT
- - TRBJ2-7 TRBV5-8 CASSLGVQYF TGTGCCAGCAGCTTGGGAGTGCAGTACTTC
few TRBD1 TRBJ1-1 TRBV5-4 CASSPGGASSAFF TGTGCCAGCAGTCCAGGGGGCGCTTCATCTGCTTTCTTT
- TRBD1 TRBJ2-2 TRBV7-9 CASSFQGQGFGGELFF TGTGCCAGCAGCTTCCAAGGACAGGGTTTTGGCGGGGAGCTGTTTTTT
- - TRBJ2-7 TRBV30 CAVGALGTSSSYEQYF TGTGCCGTGGGAGCCTTAGGCACCAGCAGCTCCTACGAGCAGTACTTC
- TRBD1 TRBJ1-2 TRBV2 CASSGTGGDYGYTF TGTGCCAGCAGTGGGACAGGGGGAGACTATGGCTACACCTTC
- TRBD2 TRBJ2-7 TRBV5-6 CASSTTRGGFYYEQYF TGTGCCAGCAGCACGACCCGGGGGGGCTTTTACTACGAGCAGTACTTC
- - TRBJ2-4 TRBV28 CASLRGGGIQYF TGTGCCAGCCTTAGGGGCGGCGGCATTCAGTACTTC
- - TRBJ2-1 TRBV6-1 CASSEQPGLIIYNEQFF TGTGCCAGCAGTGAACAGCCGGGACTCATTATCTACAATGAGCAGTTCTTC
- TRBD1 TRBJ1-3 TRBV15 CATSRDKGTAGNTIYF TGTGCCACCAGCAGAGATAAAGGGACAGCTGGAAACACCATATATTTT
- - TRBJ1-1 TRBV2 CASSLESGANTEAFF TGTGCCAGCAGTCTGGAGTCGGGTGCGAACACTGAAGCTTTCTTT
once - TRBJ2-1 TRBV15 CATSRGGSLLSEQFF TGTGCCACCAGCAGAGGGGGCTCCCTATTGAGTGAGCAGTTCTTC
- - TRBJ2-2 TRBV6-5 CASSRLVWGELFF TGTGCCAGCAGTCGACTAGTCTGGGGGGAGCTGTTTTTT
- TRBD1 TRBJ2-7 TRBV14 CASSQAHQGQGAYEQYF TGTGCCAGCAGCCAAGCTCATCAGGGACAGGGGGCCTACGAGCAGTACTTC
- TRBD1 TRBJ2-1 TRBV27 CASSLGTGLNEQFF TGTGCCAGCAGTTTGGGGACAGGTCTGAATGAGCAGTTCTTC
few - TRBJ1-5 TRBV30 CAWNRGSNQPQHF TGTGCCTGGAACCGGGGGAGCAATCAGCCCCAGCATTTT
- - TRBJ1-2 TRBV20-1 CSARPFSGYTF TGCAGTGCTAGACCCTTTAGTGGCTACACCTTC
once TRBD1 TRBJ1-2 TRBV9 CASSPGGGGPFNYGYTF TGTGCCAGCAGCCCAGGGGGCGGAGGCCCATTTAACTATGGCTACACCTTC
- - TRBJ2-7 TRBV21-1 CASTDRGARHEQYF TGTGCCAGCACCGACCGGGGGGCTCGCCACGAGCAGTACTTC
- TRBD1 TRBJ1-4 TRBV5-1 CASSTSGGLGEKLFF TGCGCCAGCAGCACGTCAGGGGGCTTGGGGGAAAAACTGTTTTTT
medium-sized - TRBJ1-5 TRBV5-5 CASTTGSAGNQPQHF TGTGCCAGCACCACAGGGTCTGCCGGCAATCAGCCCCAGCATTTT
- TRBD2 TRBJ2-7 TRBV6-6 CASSYSAGGPAYEQYF TGTGCCAGCAGTTACTCTGCGGGAGGGCCCGCCTACGAGCAGTACTTC
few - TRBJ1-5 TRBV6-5 CASRSFNGAGQPQHF TGTGCCAGCAGGAGTTTTAACGGAGCGGGACAGCCCCAGCATTTT
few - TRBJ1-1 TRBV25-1 CASSEPSGTEAFF TGTGCCAGCAGTGAACCCTCGGGAACTGAAGCTTTCTTT
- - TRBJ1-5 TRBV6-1 CASSELSTGNQPQHF TGTGCCAGCAGTGAATTGAGTACAGGGAATCAGCCCCAGCATTTT
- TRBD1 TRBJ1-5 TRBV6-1 CASSEAQDRLFSPQHF TGTGCCAGCAGTGAAGCCCAGGACAGGCTGTTCAGCCCCCAGCATTTT
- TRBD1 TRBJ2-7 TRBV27 CASGDRAFEQYF TGTGCCAGCGGGGACAGGGCATTCGAGCAGTACTTC
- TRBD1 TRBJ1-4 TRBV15 CATSFRQGVEKLFF TGTGCCACCAGCTTCCGACAGGGGGTTGAAAAACTGTTTTTT
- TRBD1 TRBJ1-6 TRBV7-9 CASSLPGQGNNSPLHF TGTGCCAGCAGCTTACCGGGACAGGGGAATAATTCACCCCTCCACTTT
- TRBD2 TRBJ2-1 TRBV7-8 CASSSFSGGTEQFF TGTGCCAGCAGCTCCTTTAGCGGGGGGACTGAGCAGTTCTTC
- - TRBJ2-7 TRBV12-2 CASRLECGQRGYEQYF TGTGCAAGTCGCTTAGAGTGCGGACAGAGAGGCTACGAGCAGTACTTC
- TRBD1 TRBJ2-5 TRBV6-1 CASSPGRGETQYF TGTGCCAGCAGCCCCGGCAGGGGGGAGACCCAGTACTTC
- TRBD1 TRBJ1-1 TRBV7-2 CASSPQGADTEAFF TGTGCCAGCAGCCCACAGGGGGCGGACACTGAAGCTTTCTTT
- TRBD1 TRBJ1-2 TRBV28 CASSFRDRGNLLDGYTF TGTGCCAGCAGTTTCAGGGACAGGGGAAATTTGCTAGATGGCTACACCTTC
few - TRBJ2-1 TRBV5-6 CASSTHPGDEQFF TGTGCCAGCAGCACGCACCCGGGGGACGAGCAGTTCTTC
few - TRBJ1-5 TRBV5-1 CASSLYGDSNQPQHF TGCGCCAGCAGCTTGTACGGAGATAGCAATCAGCCCCAGCATTTT
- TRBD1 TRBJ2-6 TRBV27 CASSLLQGRSSGANVLTF TGTGCCAGCAGTCTATTACAGGGGCGCAGCTCTGGGGCCAACGTCCTGACTTTC
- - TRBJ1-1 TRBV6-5 CASSPVPLNTEAFF TGTGCCAGCAGTCCCGTTCCCTTGAACACTGAAGCTTTCTTT
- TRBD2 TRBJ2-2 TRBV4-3 CASSQESGRRTGELFF TGCGCCAGCAGCCAAGAGAGCGGGAGAAGGACCGGGGAGCTGTTTTTT
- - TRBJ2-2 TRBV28 CASSPSRTGELFF TGTGCCAGCAGTCCCTCGCGGACCGGGGAGCTGTTTTTT
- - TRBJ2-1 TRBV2 CASRGPGQTYNEQFF TGTGCCAGCAGGGGGCCGGGACAAACCTACAATGAGCAGTTCTTC
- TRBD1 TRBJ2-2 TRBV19 CASSIRQGSGELFF TGTGCCAGTAGTATACGACAGGGGTCCGGGGAGCTGTTTTTT
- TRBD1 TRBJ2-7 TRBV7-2 CASSHRDSGPYEQYF TGTGCCAGCAGCCACCGGGACAGTGGCCCTTACGAGCAGTACTTC
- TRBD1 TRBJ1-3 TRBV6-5 CASRPQGGSGNTIYF TGTGCCAGCAGGCCCCAGGGGGGCTCGGGAAACACCATATATTTT
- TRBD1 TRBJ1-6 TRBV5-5 CASRSGTGGARSPLHF TGTGCCAGCAGGTCCGGGACAGGGGGCGCAAGGTCACCCCTCCACTTT
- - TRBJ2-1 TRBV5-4 CASSFSSNEQFF TGTGCCAGCAGCTTTTCGAGCAATGAGCAGTTCTTC
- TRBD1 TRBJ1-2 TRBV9 CASSRDSGPYGYTF TGTGCCAGCAGCCGGGACAGCGGACCCTATGGCTACACCTTC
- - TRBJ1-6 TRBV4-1 CASSLDRGNKLNSPLHF TGCGCCAGCAGCCTTGATAGGGGCAACAAACTTAATTCACCCCTCCACTTT
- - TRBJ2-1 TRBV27 CASSLATGAGIREQFF TGTGCCAGCAGTTTAGCGACGGGAGCGGGTATTCGGGAGCAGTTCTTC